Below are 16 T cell receptor beta chains sequenced from a single sample in a study of immune evolution from preneoplasia to lung adenocarcinoma. The repertoire was sequenced with immunoSEQ multiplex PCR; TCRdb's copy has only in-frame clones and lacks some. The repertoire holds roughly 5,400 clones, with approximately 80% as singletons. The sample was FFPE adjacent normal lung tissue. These receptors were taken from a donor at least 70 years old with lung adenocarcinoma.

This chain joins TRBV28 and TRBJ1-5, with 9 nucleotides matching TRBD1. Germline lookup yields CDR1 MDHEN and CDR2 SYDVKM. V lost 3 bases and J lost 6; bases outside the gene matches: 6. This CDR3 region has 15 residues. The chain's CDR3 is CASSFQTGGGQPQHF. The CDR3 DNA follows: TGTGCCAGCAGTTTTCAGACAGGGGGAGGTCAGCCCCAGCATTTT.

The chain combines TRBV9 with TRBJ2-7, with TRBD1 matching 7 bases. The CDR3 runs 15 residues. Germline lookup yields CDR1 SGDLS and CDR2 YYNGEE. V trimming: 2 bases; J trimming: 0 bases; junction bases outside the gene matches: 5. CDR3 in DNA: TGTGCCAGCAGCGTTAAGGGGGCAAGCTCCTACGAGCAGTACTTC. This translates into CASSVKGASSYEQYF.

As concerns this clone: Other nucleotide sequences in the sample specify the same CDR3. This chain joins TRBV7-6 and TRBJ2-5, with D unresolved. Looked up from germline, CDR1 is SGHVS and CDR2 is FNYEAQ. The CDR3 is 13 amino acids. V dropped 1 base and J dropped 5 bases, with 8 bases sitting between them. DNA of the CDR3: TGTGCCAGCAGCTTAGGGGTAGAGGAGACCCAGTACTTC. Its protein is CASSLGVEETQYF. Variable domain in full (rest from reference TRBV7-6 and TRBJ2-5): GAGVSQSPRYKVTKRGQDVALRCDPISGHVSLYWYRQALGQGPEFLTYFNYEAQQDKSGLPNDRFSAERPEGSISTLTIQRTEQRDSAMYRCASSLGVEETQYFGPGTRLLVL.

This clone has only a few counts. The J gene is TRBJ2-2, the V gene TRBV7-8, with TRBD2 matching over 9 bases. CDR1 is SGHVS, CDR2 FQNEAQ, per germline. The CDR3 spans 16 residues. Losses at the gene ends were 4 bases for V and 7 bases for J; bases not matched to a gene: 10. The CDR3 sequence is CASSSGLSGSIGELFF. In DNA, the CDR3 is TGTGCCAGCAGCTCGGGGCTTAGCGGGAGTATCGGGGAGCTGTTTTTT.

The V gene is TRBV5-6, the J gene TRBJ2-7; D may be TRBD1 (5 bases). Trimming shortened V by 1 base and J by 2 bases, and 7 bases separated the two germline ends. Germline V gene sequence: CDR1 SGHDT, CDR2 YYEEEE. The CDR3 extends over 13 amino acids. The CDR3 spells CASSLPTAYEQYF. The CDR3 bases are TGTGCCAGCAGCTTGCCGACAGCCTACGAGCAGTACTTC.

This chain uses TRBV6-4 with TRBJ2-3; 7 bases are shared with TRBD2. The length of the CDR3 is 16 residues. J gave up 5 bases and V 0 bases, and 8 bases lay outside the gene matches. Germline V CDR1 and CDR2: MRHNA, SNTAGT. The CDR3 DNA is TGTGCCAGCAGTGACTCCGGCGGGGGAGGGCGAGATACGCAGTATTTT. Translating it yields CASSDSGGGGRDTQYF.

This chain uses TRBV7-9 with TRBJ2-1; the D call may be TRBD1 or TRBD2 (7 bases each). Germline V gives CDR1 SEHNR, CDR2 FQNEAQ (reference sequence). V shed 5 bases and J shed 8 bases, with 19 bases lying between them. This CDR3 is built from 15 residues. The CDR3 nucleotides read TGTGCCAGCAGCCGAACAAGCGGGACAGCCGATGAGCAGTTCTTC. Its protein is CASSRTSGTADEQFF.

The chain has TRBV9 and TRBJ1-2, with D possibly TRBD1 on 6 matching bases. Looked up from germline, CDR1 is SGDLS and CDR2 is YYNGEE. V was cut by 0 bases and J by 3 bases, with 21 bases left in between. The CDR3 loop spans 18 amino acids. The CDR3 is CASSVAALLGGDDYGYTF. The CDR3 region has the DNA TGTGCCAGCAGCGTAGCGGCCCTCCTAGGGGGTGATGACTATGGCTACACCTTC.

This sequence joins TRBV19 and TRBJ1-5; 7 bases map to TRBD1. CDR3 size: 15 residues. Germline V lookup: CDR1 LNHDA, CDR2 SQIVND (reference sequence). The trim removed 0 bases at V and 6 bases at J, leaving 5 bases unmatched. The CDR3 spells CASSIDQNRGQPQHF. The CDR3 DNA follows: TGTGCCAGTAGTATAGATCAGAACAGGGGTCAGCCCCAGCATTTT.

In this sample, this clone turned up once. The J gene is TRBJ2-7, the V gene TRBV10-3; 8 bases map to TRBD1. With 0 bases clipped from V and 6 bases from J, the junction kept 7 bases outside the gene matches. Germline CDR1 is ENHRY and CDR2 is SYGVKD. The CDR3 runs 15 residues. The CDR3 is CAISESRTGNTEQYF. The CDR3 DNA reads TGTGCCATCAGTGAGTCCCGGACAGGGAATACCGAGCAGTACTTC.

The chain couples TRBV7-2 to TRBJ1-5, with D hard to call. This CDR3 has 13 amino acids. The V gene's germline CDR1 is SGHTA and CDR2 FQGNSA. V gave up 1 base and J gave up 5 bases, with 6 bases separating them. CDR3 amino acids: CASSLGVYQPQHF. DNA of the CDR3: TGTGCCAGCAGCTTAGGGGTTTATCAGCCCCAGCATTTT.

The chain employs TRBV7-9 and TRBJ1-2; D is unclear. CDR1 and CDR2 (germline): SEHNR, FQNEAQ (reference sequence). The CDR3 is made up of 15 amino acids. Between the trimmed V and J ends, which lost 3 bases and 2 bases, there was a span of 13 bases. The CDR3, as DNA: TGTGCCAGCAGCTTTGGCACGGCTTACAACTATGGCTACACCTTC. Translating it yields CASSFGTAYNYGYTF. The variable domain in full, completed from reference TRBV7-9 and TRBJ1-2, reads DTGVSQNPRHKITKRGQNVTFRCDPISEHNRLYWYRQTLGQGPEFLTYFQNEAQLEKSRLLSDRFSAERPKGSFSTLEIQRTEQGDSAMYLCASSFGTAYNYGYTFGSGTRLTVV.

The chain employs TRBV6-5 and TRBJ2-3; 10 bases line up with TRBD1. From germline, CDR1 is MNHEY and CDR2 SVGAGI. V lost 0 bases and J lost 6; bases outside the gene matches: 3. This CDR3 has 15 residues. The CDR3 sequence: CASSYSMDRGDTQYF. Here the CDR3 DNA reads TGTGCCAGCAGTTACTCGATGGACAGGGGGGATACGCAGTATTTT.

This clone has more than one count but fewer than ten. The chain uses TRBV1 and TRBJ2-1; TRBD2 is the table's D call and was not checked against the DNA. TRBV1 is listed as a pseudogene. The CDR3 length is 16 residues. CDR3 DNA: TGCACCAGCAGCCAAGAATGCGGGAGGGGCAGGAATGAGCAGTTCTTC. It codes for CTSSQECGRGRNEQFF.

J is TRBJ2-7 and V is TRBV6-5; a possible D gene is TRBD1 (6 bases). The CDR3 sequence is 14 residues long. V dropped 4 bases and J dropped 7 bases, with 17 bases sitting between them. Germline values: CDR1 MNHEY, CDR2 SVGAGI. In nucleotides, the CDR3 is TGTGCCAGCAGTTCTGGATGGGGGCAGCGAGAGCAGTACTTC. Encoded protein: CASSSGWGQREQYF.

CDR3 amino acids: CASRSGSTDTQYF. The DNA of the CDR3 is TGTGCCAGCAGAAGCGGTAGCACAGATACGCAGTATTTT. The chain carries TRBV7-3 and TRBJ2-3; possibly TRBD2 for D (5 bases). CDR3 length equals 13 residues. Between the trimmed V and J ends, which lost 6 bases and 0 bases, there was a span of 7 bases. Germline CDR1 reads SGHTA; CDR2 reads FQGTGA.